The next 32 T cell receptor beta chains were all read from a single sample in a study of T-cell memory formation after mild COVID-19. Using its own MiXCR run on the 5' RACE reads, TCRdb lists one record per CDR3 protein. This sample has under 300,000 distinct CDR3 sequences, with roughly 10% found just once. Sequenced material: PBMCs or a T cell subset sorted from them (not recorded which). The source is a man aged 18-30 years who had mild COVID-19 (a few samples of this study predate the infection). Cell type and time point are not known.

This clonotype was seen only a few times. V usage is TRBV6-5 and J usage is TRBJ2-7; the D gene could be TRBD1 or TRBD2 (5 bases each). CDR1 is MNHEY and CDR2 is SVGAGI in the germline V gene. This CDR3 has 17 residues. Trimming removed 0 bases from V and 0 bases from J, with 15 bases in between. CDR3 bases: TGTGCCAGCAGTTACTCGAGTATATTGGGGGACTCCTACGAGCAGTACTTC. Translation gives CASSYSSILGDSYEQYF.

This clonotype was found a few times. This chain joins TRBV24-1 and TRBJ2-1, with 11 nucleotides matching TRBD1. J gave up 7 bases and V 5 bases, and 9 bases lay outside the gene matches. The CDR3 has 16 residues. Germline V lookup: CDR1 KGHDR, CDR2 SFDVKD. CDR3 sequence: CATSALGQGAGNEQFF. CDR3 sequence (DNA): TGTGCCACCAGTGCCTTAGGACAGGGGGCCGGGAATGAGCAGTTCTTC.

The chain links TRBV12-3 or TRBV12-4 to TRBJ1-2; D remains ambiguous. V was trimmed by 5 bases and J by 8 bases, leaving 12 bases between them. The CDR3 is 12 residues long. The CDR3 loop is CASSVEVGGYTF. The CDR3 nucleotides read TGTGCCAGCAGTGTCGAGGTGGGCGGCTACACCTTC.

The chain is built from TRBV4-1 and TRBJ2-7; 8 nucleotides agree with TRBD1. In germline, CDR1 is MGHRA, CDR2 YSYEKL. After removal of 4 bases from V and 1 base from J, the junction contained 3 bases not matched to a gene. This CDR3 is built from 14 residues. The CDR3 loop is CASSLRTGSYEQYV. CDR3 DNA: TGCGCCAGCAGCCTCCGGACAGGGTCCTACGAGCAGTACGTC.

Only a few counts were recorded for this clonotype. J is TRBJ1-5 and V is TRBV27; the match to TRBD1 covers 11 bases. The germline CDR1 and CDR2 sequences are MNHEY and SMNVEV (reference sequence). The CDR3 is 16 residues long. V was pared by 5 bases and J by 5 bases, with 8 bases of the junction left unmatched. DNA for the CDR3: TGTGCCAGCAGTCCGGCCCGGACAGGGGGCGATCAGCCCCAGCATTTT. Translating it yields CASSPARTGGDQPQHF.

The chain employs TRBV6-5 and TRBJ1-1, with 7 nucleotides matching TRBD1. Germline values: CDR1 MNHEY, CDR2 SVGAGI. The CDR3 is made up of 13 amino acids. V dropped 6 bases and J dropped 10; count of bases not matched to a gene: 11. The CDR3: CASRSSGGWGAFF. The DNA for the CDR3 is TGTGCCAGCAGGTCATCAGGGGGATGGGGAGCTTTCTTT.

The chain's CDR3 is CSARSNRVHEQYF. CDR3 nucleotides: TGCAGTGCTAGGTCAAACAGGGTCCACGAGCAGTACTTC. The J gene is TRBJ2-7, the V gene TRBV20-1, with D tentatively TRBD1 (6 bases). Germline V lookup: CDR1 DFQATT, CDR2 SNEGSKA (reference sequence). This CDR3 comprises 13 residues. The V and J ends lost 3 bases and 5 bases respectively, with 14 bases between them.

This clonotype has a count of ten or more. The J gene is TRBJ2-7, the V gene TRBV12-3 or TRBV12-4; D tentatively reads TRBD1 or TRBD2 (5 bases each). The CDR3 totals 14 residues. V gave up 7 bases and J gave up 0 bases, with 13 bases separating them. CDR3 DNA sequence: TGTGCCAGCAATTTTAAGGGGAGCTCCTACGAGCAGTACTTC. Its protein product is CASNFKGSSYEQYF.

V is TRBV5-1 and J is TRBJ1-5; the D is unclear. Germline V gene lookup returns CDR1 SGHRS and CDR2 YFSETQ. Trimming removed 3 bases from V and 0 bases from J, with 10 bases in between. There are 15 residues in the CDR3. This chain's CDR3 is CASSWGPVSNQPQHF. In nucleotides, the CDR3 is TGCGCCAGCAGCTGGGGTCCCGTTAGCAATCAGCCCCAGCATTTT.

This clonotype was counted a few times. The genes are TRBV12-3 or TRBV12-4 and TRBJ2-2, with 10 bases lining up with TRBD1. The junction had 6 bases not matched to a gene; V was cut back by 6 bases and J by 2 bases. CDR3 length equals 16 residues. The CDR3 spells CASSPGTGDNTGELFF. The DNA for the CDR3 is TGTGCCAGCAGCCCGGGGACAGGGGATAACACCGGGGAGCTGTTTTTT.

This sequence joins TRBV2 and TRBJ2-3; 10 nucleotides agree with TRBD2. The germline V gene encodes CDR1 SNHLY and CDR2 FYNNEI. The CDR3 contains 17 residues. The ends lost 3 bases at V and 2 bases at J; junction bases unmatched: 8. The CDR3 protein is CASSEGASGGFTDTQYF. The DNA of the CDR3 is TGTGCCAGCAGTGAGGGGGCTAGCGGGGGATTCACAGATACGCAGTATTTT.

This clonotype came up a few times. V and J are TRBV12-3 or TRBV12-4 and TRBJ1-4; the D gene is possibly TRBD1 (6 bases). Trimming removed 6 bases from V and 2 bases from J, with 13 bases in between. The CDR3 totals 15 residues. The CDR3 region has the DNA TGTGCCAGCAGCCGAACAGGGTCCACTAATGAAAAACTGTTTTTT. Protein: CASSRTGSTNEKLFF.

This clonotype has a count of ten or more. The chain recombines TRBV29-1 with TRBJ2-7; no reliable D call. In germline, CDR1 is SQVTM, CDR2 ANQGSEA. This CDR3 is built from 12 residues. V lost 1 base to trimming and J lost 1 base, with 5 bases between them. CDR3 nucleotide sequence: TGCAGCGTTGAAGGGGATTCCTACGAGCAGTACTTC. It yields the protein CSVEGDSYEQYF.

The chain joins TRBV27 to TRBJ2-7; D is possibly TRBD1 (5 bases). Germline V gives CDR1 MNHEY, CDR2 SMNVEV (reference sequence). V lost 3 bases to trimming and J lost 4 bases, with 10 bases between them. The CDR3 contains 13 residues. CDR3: CASSFGARYEQYF. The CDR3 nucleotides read TGTGCCAGCAGTTTTGGGGCGCGGTACGAGCAGTACTTC.

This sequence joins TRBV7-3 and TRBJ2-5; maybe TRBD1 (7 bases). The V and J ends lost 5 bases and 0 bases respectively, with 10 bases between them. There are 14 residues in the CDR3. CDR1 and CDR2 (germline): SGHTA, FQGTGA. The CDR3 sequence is CASSQGGYQETQYF. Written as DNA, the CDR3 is TGTGCCAGCAGCCAGGGGGGTTACCAAGAGACCCAGTACTTC.

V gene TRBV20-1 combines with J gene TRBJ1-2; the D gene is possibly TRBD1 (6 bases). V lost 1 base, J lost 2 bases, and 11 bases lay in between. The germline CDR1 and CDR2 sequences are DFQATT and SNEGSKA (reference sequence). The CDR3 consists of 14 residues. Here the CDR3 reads CSARGTETNYGYTF. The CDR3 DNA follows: TGCAGTGCTAGAGGGACAGAAACAAACTATGGCTACACCTTC.

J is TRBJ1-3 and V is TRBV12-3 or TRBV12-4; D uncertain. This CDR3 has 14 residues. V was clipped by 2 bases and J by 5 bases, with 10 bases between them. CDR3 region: CASSLSGSRNTIYF. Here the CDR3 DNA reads TGTGCCAGCAGTTTATCAGGCTCCAGAAACACCATATATTTT.

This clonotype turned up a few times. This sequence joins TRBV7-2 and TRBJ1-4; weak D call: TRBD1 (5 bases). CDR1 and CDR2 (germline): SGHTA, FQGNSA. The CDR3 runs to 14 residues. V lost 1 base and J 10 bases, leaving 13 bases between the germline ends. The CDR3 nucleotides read TGTGCCAGCAGCTTAGATTCGGGCGGGGGAAAACTGTTTTTT. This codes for CASSLDSGGGKLFF.

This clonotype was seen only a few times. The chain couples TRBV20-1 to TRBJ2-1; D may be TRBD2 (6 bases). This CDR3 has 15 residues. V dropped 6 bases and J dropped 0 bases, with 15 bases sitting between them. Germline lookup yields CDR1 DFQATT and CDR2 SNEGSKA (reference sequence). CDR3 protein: CSAIVGTVSYNEQFF. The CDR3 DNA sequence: TGCAGTGCCATAGTCGGGACTGTCTCCTACAATGAGCAGTTCTTC.

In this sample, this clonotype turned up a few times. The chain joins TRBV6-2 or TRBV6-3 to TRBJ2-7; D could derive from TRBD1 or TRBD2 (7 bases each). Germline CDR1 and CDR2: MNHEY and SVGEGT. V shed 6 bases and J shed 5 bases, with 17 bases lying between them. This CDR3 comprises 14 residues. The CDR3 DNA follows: TGTGCCAGCAGGTCCACAGGGGAGGGGGACGAGCAGTACGTC. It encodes CASRSTGEGDEQYV.

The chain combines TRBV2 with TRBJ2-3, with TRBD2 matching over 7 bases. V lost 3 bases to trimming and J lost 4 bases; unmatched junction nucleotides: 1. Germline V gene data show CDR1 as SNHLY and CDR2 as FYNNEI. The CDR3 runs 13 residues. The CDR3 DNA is TGTGCCAGCAGTGAGGGAGGGGCAGATACGCAGTATTTT. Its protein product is CASSEGGADTQYF.

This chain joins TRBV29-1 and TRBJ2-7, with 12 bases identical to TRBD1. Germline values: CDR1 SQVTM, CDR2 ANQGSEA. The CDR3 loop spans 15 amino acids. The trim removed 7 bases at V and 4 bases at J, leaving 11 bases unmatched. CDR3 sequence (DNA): TGCAGCGCCCGGTATGGGGGACAGGGGGCATACGAGCAGTACTTC. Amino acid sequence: CSARYGGQGAYEQYF.

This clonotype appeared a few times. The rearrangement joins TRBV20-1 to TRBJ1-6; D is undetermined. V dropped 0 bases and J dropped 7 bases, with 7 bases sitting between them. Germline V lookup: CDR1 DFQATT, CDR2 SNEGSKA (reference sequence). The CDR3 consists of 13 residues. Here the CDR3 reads CSARDIGNSPLHF. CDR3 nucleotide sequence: TGCAGTGCTAGAGATATTGGGAATTCACCCCTCCACTTT.

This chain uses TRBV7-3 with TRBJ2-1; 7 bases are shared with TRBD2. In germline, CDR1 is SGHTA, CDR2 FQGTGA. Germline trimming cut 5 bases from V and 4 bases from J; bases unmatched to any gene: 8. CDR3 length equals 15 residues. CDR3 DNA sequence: TGTGCCAGCAGCCCCGACGGGGGGAGGTACAATGAGCAGTTCTTC. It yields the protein CASSPDGGRYNEQFF.

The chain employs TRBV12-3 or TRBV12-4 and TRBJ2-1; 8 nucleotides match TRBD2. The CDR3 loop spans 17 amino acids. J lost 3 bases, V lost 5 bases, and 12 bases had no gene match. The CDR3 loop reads CASSTTNQRGIYNEQFF. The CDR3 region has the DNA TGTGCCAGCAGTACCACTAATCAGCGGGGGATCTACAATGAGCAGTTCTTC.

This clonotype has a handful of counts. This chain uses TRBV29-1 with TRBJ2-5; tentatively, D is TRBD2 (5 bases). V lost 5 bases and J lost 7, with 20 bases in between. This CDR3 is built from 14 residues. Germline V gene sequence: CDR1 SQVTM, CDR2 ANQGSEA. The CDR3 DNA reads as TGCAGCGTTTCCCACGGGCCACGGGAAGGGACCCAGTACTTC. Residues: CSVSHGPREGTQYF.

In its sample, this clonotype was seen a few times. The CDR3 DNA follows: TGCGCCAGCAGCTTGGCGGTGGGGGCCCCCTATGGCTACACCTTC. Its protein is CASSLAVGAPYGYTF. The gene calls are TRBV5-1 and TRBJ1-2; perhaps TRBD1 as D (6 bases). The CDR3 has 15 residues. CDR1 is SGHRS and CDR2 is YFSETQ in the germline V gene. V lost 0 bases, J lost 4 bases, and 13 bases lay in between.

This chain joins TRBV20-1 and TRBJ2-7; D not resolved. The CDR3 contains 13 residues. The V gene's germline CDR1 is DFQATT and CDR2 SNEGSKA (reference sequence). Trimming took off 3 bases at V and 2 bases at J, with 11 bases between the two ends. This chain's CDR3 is CSASEVDPYEQYF. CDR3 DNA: TGCAGTGCTAGTGAAGTAGATCCCTACGAGCAGTACTTC.

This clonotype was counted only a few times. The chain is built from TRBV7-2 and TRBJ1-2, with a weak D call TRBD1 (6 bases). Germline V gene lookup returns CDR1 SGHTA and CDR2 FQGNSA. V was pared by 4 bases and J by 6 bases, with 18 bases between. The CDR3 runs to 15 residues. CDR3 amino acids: CASSSYPGVLDGYTF. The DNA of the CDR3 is TGTGCCAGCAGCTCCTATCCAGGGGTCTTAGATGGCTACACCTTC.

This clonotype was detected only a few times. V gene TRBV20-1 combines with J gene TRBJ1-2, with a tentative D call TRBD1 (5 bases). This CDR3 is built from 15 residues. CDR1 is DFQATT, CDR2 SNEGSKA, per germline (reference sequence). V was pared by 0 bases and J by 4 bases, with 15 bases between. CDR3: CSARDQGRERYGYTF. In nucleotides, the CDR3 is TGCAGTGCTAGAGATCAGGGCAGGGAGCGCTATGGCTACACCTTC.

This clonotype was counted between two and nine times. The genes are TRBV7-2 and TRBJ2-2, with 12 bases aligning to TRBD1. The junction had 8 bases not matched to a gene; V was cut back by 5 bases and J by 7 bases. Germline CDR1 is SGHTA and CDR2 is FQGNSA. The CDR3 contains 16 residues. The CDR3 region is CASSAPGQGAYGELFF. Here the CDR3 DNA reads TGTGCCAGCAGCGCGCCGGGACAGGGGGCGTACGGGGAGCTGTTTTTT.

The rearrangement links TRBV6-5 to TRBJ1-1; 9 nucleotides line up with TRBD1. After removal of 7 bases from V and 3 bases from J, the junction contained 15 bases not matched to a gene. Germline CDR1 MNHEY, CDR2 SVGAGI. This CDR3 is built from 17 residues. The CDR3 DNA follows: TGTGCCAGCAACCCACAGGGGGCAGAAACCCCTTACACTGAAGCTTTCTTT. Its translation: CASNPQGAETPYTEAFF.